Following are 32 T cell receptor beta chains from one sample sequenced in a study of Ad26.COV2.S vaccination and SARS-CoV-2 variants. The assay was immunoSEQ multiplex PCR, and TCRdb's table has in-frame clones only and misses some. The sample has about 350,000 clones, 92% seen once. The sample here was peripheral blood, taken after recovery from COVID-19. Receptors originate from a human donor who had recovered from COVID-19.

A single count supports this clone. The J gene is TRBJ2-4, the V gene TRBV5-1; D is perhaps TRBD1 or TRBD2 (5 bases each). CDR1 and CDR2 (germline): SGHRS, YFSETQ. The V end lost 0 bases, the J end lost 3 bases, and 10 bases lay between the germline ends. This CDR3 is 15 amino acids long. In DNA, the CDR3 is TGCGCCAGCAGCTTGGAAGGGGCGGGCAAAAACATTCAGTACTTC. It translates to CASSLEGAGKNIQYF.

The chain recombines TRBV10-3 with TRBJ1-2, with 10 bases that match TRBD1. The CDR3 loop spans 12 amino acids. Germline V CDR1 and CDR2: ENHRY, SYGVKD. Trimming took 7 bases from V and 6 from J; bases not matched to a gene: 2. In nucleotides, the CDR3 is TGTGCCATCACCGGGACAGGGGATGGCTACACCTTC. Its protein is CAITGTGDGYTF.

On this clone: The junction does not match germline at one end; this may be a read error. The chain combines TRBV14 with TRBJ2-1; a weak D match, TRBD1 (6 bases). The CDR3 consists of 16 residues. The germline gives CDR1 SGHDN, CDR2 FVKESK. The CDR3 loop reads CASGQLTGIAYNEQFF. CDR3 nucleotides: TGTGCCAGCGGCCAACTCACAGGGATTGCCTACAATGAGCAGTTCTTC.

This sequence joins TRBV24-1 and TRBJ1-3; 12 positions match TRBD1. The ends lost 9 bases at V and 2 bases at J; junction bases unmatched: 1. CDR1 KGHDR and CDR2 SFDVKD come from the germline V gene. The CDR3 has 14 amino acids. The chain's CDR3 is CATRDRGPGNTIYF. The DNA for the CDR3 is TGTGCCACCCGGGACAGGGGGCCTGGAAACACCATATATTTT.

The chain uses TRBV7-3 and TRBJ2-1; 7 nucleotides line up with TRBD2. CDR1 and CDR2 from the germline V gene are SGHTA and FQGTGA. This CDR3 comprises 15 residues. The junction had 6 bases not matched to a gene; V was cut back by 2 bases and J by 5 bases. DNA for the CDR3: TGTGCCAGCAGCTTAGGGCCGGGGGGAAACAATGAGCAGTTCTTC. Amino acid sequence: CASSLGPGGNNEQFF.

As concerns this clone: Other DNA sequences of this sample code for an identical CDR3. The chain combines TRBV12-5 with TRBJ2-5; D remains unclear. Deletions cut 3 bases from V and 4 bases from J, with 3 bases between. The germline CDR1 and CDR2 sequences are LGHNT and FRNRAP. The CDR3 is 11 residues long. DNA for the CDR3: TGTGCTAGTGGTTTAGGAGAGACCCAGTACTTC. Its protein is CASGLGETQYF.

This chain uses TRBV2 with TRBJ2-5, with TRBD2 matching over 11 bases. V dropped 6 bases and J dropped 5; count of bases not matched to a gene: 5. The CDR3 totals 14 residues. Germline CDR1 is SNHLY and CDR2 is FYNNEI. Here the CDR3 reads CASRLSGGAETQYF. The DNA of the CDR3 is TGTGCCAGCAGACTTAGCGGGGGGGCGGAGACCCAGTACTTC.

This chain connects TRBV19 to TRBJ1-5; D remains ambiguous. Deletions cut 7 bases from V and 2 bases from J, with 9 bases between. Germline-derived CDR1 and CDR2 are LNHDA and SQIVND (reference sequence). CDR3 size: 13 residues. CDR3 protein: CASMVGGNQPQHF. The CDR3 coding sequence is TGTGCCAGTATGGTGGGTGGCAATCAGCCCCAGCATTTT.

The count of this clone is one. The V call is TRBV11-2, the J call TRBJ2-7; TRBD1 or TRBD2 may be the D gene (5 bases each). CDR1 is SGHAT, CDR2 FQNNGV, per germline. This CDR3 comprises 14 residues. V lost 1 base and J 4 bases, leaving 11 bases between the germline ends. The CDR3 DNA is TGTGCCAGCAGCTTAGGGGACGGCGGTTACGAGCAGTACTTC. It is translated as CASSLGDGGYEQYF.

The chain carries TRBV3-1 (or the pseudogene TRBV3-2) and TRBJ1-2; D is ambiguous. Trimming removed 4 bases from V and 2 bases from J, with 11 bases in between. CDR3 length: 14 amino acids. Germline loops: CDR1 LGHDT, CDR2 YNNKEL (reference sequence). The CDR3 nucleotides read TGTGCCAGCAGCCCCCAGGCGCCGAACTATGGCTACACCTTC. It codes for CASSPQAPNYGYTF.

This rearrangement joins TRBV7-2 to TRBJ2-5; 7 bases line up with TRBD2. Germline V gene sequence: CDR1 SGHTA, CDR2 FQGNSA. V lost 3 bases and J lost 1; bases outside the gene matches: 2. CDR3 length: 14 residues. In DNA form, the CDR3 reads TGTGCCAGCAGCTTCCCGGGGGGCCAAGAGACCCAGTACTTC. Its translation: CASSFPGGQETQYF.

The chain is built from TRBV15 and TRBJ1-1; 10 nucleotides line up with TRBD1. The CDR3 spans 15 residues. With 3 bases clipped from V and 4 bases from J, the junction kept 5 bases outside the gene matches. Germline V gene lookup returns CDR1 LNHNV and CDR2 YYDKDF (reference sequence). As DNA, the CDR3 is TGTGCCACCAGCAGGGCGGGACAGGGGAGCACTGAAGCTTTCTTT. Amino acid sequence: CATSRAGQGSTEAFF. The whole variable domain, filled in from reference TRBV15 and TRBJ1-1, reads DAMVIQNPRYQVTQFGKPVTLSCSQTLNHNVMYWYQQKSSQAPKLLFHYYDKDFNNEADTPDNFQSRRPNTSFCFLDIRSPGLGDTAMYLCATSRAGQGSTEAFFGQGTRLTVV.

This clone was detected only once. The gene calls are TRBV5-4 and TRBJ2-7; TRBD2 matches at 8 bases. This CDR3 region has 15 residues. V lost 0 bases to trimming and J lost 4 bases; unmatched junction nucleotides: 6. Germline V gives CDR1 SGHNT, CDR2 YYREEE (reference sequence). The CDR3 spells CASSLAGGGNYEQYF. CDR3 nucleotide sequence: TGTGCCAGCAGCTTGGCCGGGGGGGGTAATTACGAGCAGTACTTC.

This chain connects TRBV19 to TRBJ1-5, with 11 bases aligning to TRBD1. The CDR3 spans 18 residues. V dropped 6 bases and J dropped 3; count of bases not matched to a gene: 13. Germline-derived CDR1 and CDR2 are LNHDA and SQIVND (reference sequence). CDR3 in DNA: TGTGCCAGTAGCCTCAATAGCGGGACAGGGGGATACAATCAGCCCCAGCATTTT. Protein product: CASSLNSGTGGYNQPQHF.

V is TRBV4-1 and J is TRBJ1-1, with D possibly TRBD1 on 5 matching bases. This CDR3 is built from 20 residues. V lost 1 base, J lost 5 bases, and 29 bases lay in between. Germline-derived CDR1 and CDR2 are MGHRA and YSYEKL. The CDR3 loop is CASSQGLPGGKKGRWTEAFF. The CDR3 DNA is TGCGCCAGCAGCCAAGGCCTCCCGGGGGGAAAAAAGGGTCGATGGACTGAAGCTTTCTTT.

The CDR3 DNA follows: TGTGCCAGCAGCCCGGAACATTCCACAGATACGCAGTATTTT. Its translation is CASSPEHSTDTQYF. The chain recombines TRBV6-5 with TRBJ2-3; D gene ambiguous. This CDR3 has 14 amino acids. Germline V CDR1 and CDR2: MNHEY, SVGAGI. Trimming shortened V by 6 bases and J by 2 bases, and 12 bases separated the two germline ends.

The chain joins TRBV12-2 to TRBJ2-1; TRBD1 is taken as the D call from the table, unchecked against the DNA. TRBV12-2 is a listed pseudogene. The CDR3 covers 17 residues. CDR3 amino acids: CASRLVRNGTGEGEQFF. Written as DNA, the CDR3 is TGTGCAAGTCGCTTAGTTAGGAATGGGACAGGGGAAGGTGAGCAGTTCTTC.

The chain is built from TRBV11-2 and TRBJ2-3, with no clear D. The CDR3 runs to 14 residues. Looked up from germline, CDR1 is SGHAT and CDR2 is FQNNGV. Trimming shortened V by 3 bases and J by 3 bases, and 10 bases separated the two germline ends. The CDR3 nucleotides read TGTGCCAGCAGCTTGGCAGGTCCAACAGATACGCAGTATTTT. Its translation is CASSLAGPTDTQYF.

This clone was seen only a few times. The J gene is TRBJ1-2, the V gene TRBV7-9; D gene uncertain. Trimming left V 1 base short and J 5 bases short, with 14 bases between. Germline CDR1 and CDR2: SEHNR and FQNEAQ (reference sequence). This CDR3 spans 15 amino acids. CDR3 coding DNA: TGTGCCAGCAGCTTAGGTTCTAATTCCTTGTATGGCTACACCTTC. Amino acid sequence: CASSLGSNSLYGYTF.

This chain connects TRBV13 to TRBJ2-7, with D tentatively TRBD1 or TRBD2 (5 bases each). Trimming removed 6 bases at V and 3 bases at J, with 18 bases between. CDR3 length: 15 residues. Germline CDR1 reads PRHDT; CDR2 reads FYEKMQ (reference sequence). CDR3 bases: TGTGCCAGCAGTCCCGGGGCAGGGCAGGACTACGAGCAGTACTTC. It yields the protein CASSPGAGQDYEQYF.

The chain carries TRBV5-1 and TRBJ1-6; 7 nucleotides agree with TRBD1. The junction had 3 bases not matched to a gene; V was cut back by 2 bases and J by 7 bases. Germline CDR1 SGHRS, CDR2 YFSETQ. The CDR3 totals 14 residues. As DNA, the CDR3 is TGCGCCAGCAGCTTACAGGGGTTGAATTCACCCCTCCACTTT. Translation gives CASSLQGLNSPLHF.

The genes are TRBV5-1 and TRBJ2-5; 7 bases are shared with TRBD2. This CDR3 spans 14 amino acids. CDR1 and CDR2 from the germline V gene are SGHRS and YFSETQ. The V gene end was trimmed by 8 bases and the J gene end by 1 base; junction bases not matched to a gene: 8. CDR3 in DNA: TGCGCCAGTCAAGAGCGGGGACCCCAAGAGACCCAGTACTTC. It translates to CASQERGPQETQYF. Full variable domain (remainder filled in from reference TRBV5-1 and TRBJ2-5): KAGVTQTPRYLIKTRGQQVTLSCSPISGHRSVSWYQQTPGQGLQFLFEYFSETQRNKGNFPGRFSGRQFSNSRSEMNVSTLELGDSALYLCASQERGPQETQYFGPGTRLLVL.

V is TRBV10-2 and J is TRBJ1-5, with 7 bases aligning to TRBD1. Per germline, CDR1 WSHSY and CDR2 SAAADI. The ends lost 6 bases at V and 5 bases at J; junction bases unmatched: 7. The CDR3 contains 14 residues. The CDR3 coding sequence is TGCGCCAGCAGGGGGACAGTTGTAGATCAGCCCCAGCATTTT. The encoded protein is CASRGTVVDQPQHF.

This chain joins TRBV19 and TRBJ1-1; no definite D call. CDR3 length: 15 amino acids. Looked up from germline, CDR1 is LNHDA and CDR2 is SQIVND (reference sequence). The V and J ends lost 4 bases and 1 base respectively, with 13 bases between them. CDR3 residues: CASSTSDTTNTEAFF. Here the CDR3 DNA reads TGTGCCAGTAGTACTTCTGACACGACGAACACTGAAGCTTTCTTT.

The CDR3 DNA is TGTGCCAGCAGCAAAGTTCCCGGGACTAGCGGGGGACGGGCCGGGGAGCTGTTTTTT. This gives the protein CASSKVPGTSGGRAGELFF. This chain links TRBV21-1 with TRBJ2-2; the table's D call of TRBD2 was not tested on the DNA. TRBV21-1 is designated a pseudogene. The CDR3 runs 19 residues.

The rearrangement links TRBV4-1 to TRBJ1-5; D is undetermined. The CDR3 has 16 residues. The V end was cut by 3 bases, the J end by 0 bases, with 12 bases between. Germline V gene lookup returns CDR1 MGHRA and CDR2 YSYEKL. CDR3 protein: CASSQGAISSNQPQHF. CDR3 DNA: TGCGCCAGCAGCCAGGGCGCTATTTCTAGCAATCAGCCCCAGCATTTT.

The chain recombines TRBV12-3 or TRBV12-4 with TRBJ2-1; no firm D call. There are 13 residues in the CDR3. V lost 5 bases to trimming and J lost 5 bases, with 10 bases between them. Here the CDR3 reads CASSPSSDNEQFF. The CDR3 coding sequence is TGTGCCAGCAGTCCTTCCTCAGACAATGAGCAGTTCTTC.

This clone was observed a single time. The V call is TRBV28, the J call TRBJ1-2; the D gene is possibly TRBD1 (5 bases). This CDR3 region has 12 residues. Germline CDR1 MDHEN, CDR2 SYDVKM. The ends were cut back, 4 bases at V and 8 bases at J, with 11 bases in the middle. In nucleotides, the CDR3 is TGTGCCAGCAGTTCCGGGGCGGCAGGCTACACCTTC. It is translated as CASSSGAAGYTF.

V is TRBV5-8 and J is TRBJ2-1; 9 nucleotides align to TRBD1. The germline CDR1 and CDR2 sequences are SGHTS and YDEGEE. The CDR3 is 14 residues long. The V segment lost 5 bases and the J segment 8 bases; nucleotides outside the gene matches: 8. The CDR3 reads CASRLTQGAYEQFF. The CDR3 region has the DNA TGTGCCAGCAGACTTACACAGGGGGCATATGAGCAGTTCTTC.

The rearrangement joins TRBV18 to TRBJ1-1; a weak D match, TRBD1 (6 bases). V was cut by 2 bases and J by 5 bases, with 12 bases left in between. Germline V lookup: CDR1 KGHSH, CDR2 LQKENI. CDR3 length equals 14 residues. This CDR3 reads CASSPWKGVTEAFF. Here the CDR3 DNA reads TGTGCCAGCTCACCATGGAAGGGGGTAACTGAAGCTTTCTTT.

This chain's CDR3 is CASSLRGGALDTQYF. DNA of the CDR3: TGTGCCAGCAGCTTACGCGGGGGGGCATTGGATACGCAGTATTTT. The J gene is TRBJ2-3, the V gene TRBV11-1, with TRBD2 matching over 9 bases. Unmatched junction bases numbered 6, after V lost 2 bases and J lost 6 bases. This CDR3 is 15 amino acids long. CDR1 SGHAT and CDR2 FQDESV come from the germline V gene (reference sequence).

The chain carries TRBV18 and TRBJ2-1, with D uncertain. This CDR3 is built from 12 residues. Germline V lookup: CDR1 KGHSH, CDR2 LQKENI. The germline V and J ends were trimmed by 2 bases and 7 bases, with 6 bases remaining between them. The DNA for the CDR3 is TGTGCCAGCTCACCAAGCTGGAATGAGCAGTTCTTC. It yields the protein CASSPSWNEQFF.